The source of this T cell receptor (beta chain) is a study of CD8+ T cells in alopecia areata. CDR1 and CDR2 (germline): MNHEY, SVGAGI. This CDR3 has 13 amino acids. Trimming stripped 8 bases from V and 1 base from J, with 9 bases between. cDNA prepared by RNA extraction and subsequent reverse transcription served as the template for sequencing. Some clones are missing from TCRdb's copy, which holds only in-frame ones; the method was immunoSEQ multiplex PCR. The data show 110,000 or so clones, with about 60% seen just once and around 2.8% held by the top ten. Sequences were obtained from CD4+ T cells sorted from blood. This receptor was obtained from a human donor in good health. This chain uses TRBV6-5 with TRBJ1-5; the D is unclear. The CDR3 loop is CASGSRSNQPQHF. CDR3 sequence (DNA): TGTGCCAGCGGATCTAGGAGCAATCAGCCCCAGCATTTT.